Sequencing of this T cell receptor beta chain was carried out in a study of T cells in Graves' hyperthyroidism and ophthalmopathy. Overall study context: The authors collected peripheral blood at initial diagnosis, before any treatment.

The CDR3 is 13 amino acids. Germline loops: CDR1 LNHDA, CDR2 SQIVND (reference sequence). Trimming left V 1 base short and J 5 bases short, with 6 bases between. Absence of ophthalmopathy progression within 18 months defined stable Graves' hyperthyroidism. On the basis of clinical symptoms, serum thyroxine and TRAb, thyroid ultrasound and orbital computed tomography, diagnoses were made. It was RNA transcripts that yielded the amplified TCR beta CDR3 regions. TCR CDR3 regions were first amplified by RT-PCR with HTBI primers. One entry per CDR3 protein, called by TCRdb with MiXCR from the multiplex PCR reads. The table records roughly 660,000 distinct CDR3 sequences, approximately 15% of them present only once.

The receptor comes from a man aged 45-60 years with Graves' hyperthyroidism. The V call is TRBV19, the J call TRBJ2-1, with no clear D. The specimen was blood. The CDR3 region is CASSIGGHNEQFF. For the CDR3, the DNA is TGTGCCAGTAGTATAGGCGGCCACAATGAGCAGTTCTTC.